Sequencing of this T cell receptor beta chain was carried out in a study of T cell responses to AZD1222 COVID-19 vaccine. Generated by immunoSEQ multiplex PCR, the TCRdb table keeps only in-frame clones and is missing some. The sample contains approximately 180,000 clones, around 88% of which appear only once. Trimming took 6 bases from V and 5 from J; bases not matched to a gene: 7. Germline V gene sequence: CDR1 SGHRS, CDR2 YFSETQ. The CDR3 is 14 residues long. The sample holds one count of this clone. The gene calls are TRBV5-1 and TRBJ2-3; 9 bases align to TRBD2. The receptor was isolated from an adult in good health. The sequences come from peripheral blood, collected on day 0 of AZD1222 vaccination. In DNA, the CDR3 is TGCGCCAGCACAATAGTAGCGGGGGAAGATACGCAGTATTTT. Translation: CASTIVAGEDTQYF.